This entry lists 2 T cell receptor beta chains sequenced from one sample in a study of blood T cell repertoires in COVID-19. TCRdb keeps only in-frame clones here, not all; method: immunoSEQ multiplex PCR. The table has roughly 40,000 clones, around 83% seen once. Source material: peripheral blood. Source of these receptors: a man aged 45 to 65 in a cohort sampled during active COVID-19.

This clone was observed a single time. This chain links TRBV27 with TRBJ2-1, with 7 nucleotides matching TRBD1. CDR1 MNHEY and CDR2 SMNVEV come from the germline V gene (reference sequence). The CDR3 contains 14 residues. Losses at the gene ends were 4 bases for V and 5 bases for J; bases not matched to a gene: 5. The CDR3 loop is CASSWAGGNNEQFF. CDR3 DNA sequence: TGTGCCAGCAGTTGGGCAGGGGGTAACAATGAGCAGTTCTTC.

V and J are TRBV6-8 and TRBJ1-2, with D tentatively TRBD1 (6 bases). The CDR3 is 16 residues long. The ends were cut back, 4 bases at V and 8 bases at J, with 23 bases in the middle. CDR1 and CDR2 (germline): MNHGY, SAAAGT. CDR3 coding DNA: TGTGCCAGCAGTTTTACAGGGCAGGGTTTGGGGGGGGGCTACACCTTC. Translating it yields CASSFTGQGLGGGYTF.